This T cell receptor (beta chain) was found in a study of T cell responses to AZD1222 COVID-19 vaccine. Study results and limitations: No repertoire was sampled before or during the peak T cell response, only after it. Mostly white British, mostly female donors; authors suggested clonal diversity may be underestimated.

On this clone: Its target is unknown.

This CDR3 has 17 amino acids. CDR1 and CDR2 from the germline V gene are ENHRY and SYGVKD. The V end was cut by 11 bases, the J end by 0 bases, with 20 bases between. Clones were sequenced by immunoSEQ multiplex PCR, and TCRdb holds only the in-frame ones, with some missing. The sample has 150,000 to 200,000 clones, 94% seen once. The sequence came from an adult in good health. The sample was peripheral blood, taken on day 0 of AZD1222 vaccination. The chain carries TRBV10-3 and TRBJ2-6; D possibly corresponds to TRBD2 (5 bases). The CDR3 loop reads CASARVGEGSGANVLTF. As DNA, the CDR3 is TGTGCCTCGGCGAGGGTGGGAGAGGGCTCTGGGGCCAACGTCCTGACTTTC.